A selection of T cell receptor beta chains follows, all from one sample in a study of blood T cell repertoires in COVID-19. Using immunoSEQ multiplex PCR, the repertoire was profiled, and TCRdb retains in-frame clones only, with some absent. This table has around 140,000 clones, 80% to 90% appearing once. Sequenced input: PBMCs or T cells enriched from blood (not recorded which). These receptors came from a woman aged 45 to 65 with acute COVID-19. The CDR3 runs from the conserved cysteine through the conserved F or W. A D gene is named only where the DNA matches it firmly. Expanded clones are given a class, and other clones once, few, many or no size at all.

>-|TRBV5-1|-|TRBJ1-1
CASSLAAGRHTEAFF
>once|TRBV5-5|-|TRBJ1-5
CASSSQGADQPQHF
>-|TRBV27|-|TRBJ1-1
CASSSSAGLMNTEAFF
>-|TRBV19|-|TRBJ2-2
CASSRDIHTGELFF
>few|TRBV27|-|TRBJ2-5
CASSWSRGTVETQYF
>once|TRBV28|-|TRBJ2-3
CASSLSGSDTQYF
>few|TRBV19|-|TRBJ1-5
CASSIQYQPQHF
>few|TRBV27|-|TRBJ2-7
CASMWSTKQYF
>once|TRBV19|TRBD2|TRBJ2-1
CASSLLALSGSENEQFF
>-|TRBV29-1|TRBD1|TRBJ2-2
CSVKILADRGGAGELFF
>-|TRBV19|-|TRBJ1-5
CASSIYVEGQPQHF
>-|TRBV5-1|TRBD1|TRBJ1-2
CASSPAGPGGSYGYTF
>-|TRBV5-6|TRBD2|TRBJ2-2
CASSLGSGDNTGELFF